This passage covers 10 T cell receptor beta chains from one sample sequenced in a study of blood T cell repertoires in COVID-19. This table comes from immunoSEQ multiplex PCR, and its TCRdb copy is limited to in-frame clones, with some not included. This table has around 200,000 clones, about 88% appearing once. Sequencing used peripheral blood. These receptors came from a man aged 35-49 years with active or convalescent COVID-19.

This chain connects TRBV11-2 to TRBJ1-5; D uncertain. Germline CDR1 is SGHAT and CDR2 is FQNNGV. Trimming took 1 base from V and 6 from J, leaving 13 bases between them. This CDR3 contains 15 residues. The CDR3 spells CASSLAVSLGQPQHF. The CDR3 DNA reads as TGTGCCAGCAGCTTAGCGGTTAGCCTTGGTCAGCCCCAGCATTTT.

The CDR3 region is CASSPTQDLSYEQYF. CDR3 bases: TGTGCCAGCTCACCTACACAGGACCTCTCCTACGAGCAGTACTTC. The chain carries TRBV18 and TRBJ2-7, with D perhaps matching TRBD1 (5 bases). Trimming took off 3 bases at V and 0 bases at J, with 12 bases between the two ends. The germline V gene has CDR1 KGHSH and CDR2 LQKENI. The CDR3 totals 15 residues.

The chain carries TRBV15 and TRBJ1-1, with TRBD1 identical over 8 bases. J gave up 4 bases and V 0 bases, and 4 bases lay outside the gene matches. This CDR3 is 15 amino acids long. In germline, CDR1 is LNHNV, CDR2 YYDKDF (reference sequence). CDR3 sequence (DNA): TGTGCCACCAGCAGAGACAGGGGGCTCGGCACTGAAGCTTTCTTT. Translated, it gives CATSRDRGLGTEAFF. The entire variable domain, with the rest obtained from reference TRBV15 and TRBJ1-1, is as follows: DAMVIQNPRYQVTQFGKPVTLSCSQTLNHNVMYWYQQKSSQAPKLLFHYYDKDFNNEADTPDNFQSRRPNTSFCFLDIRSPGLGDTAMYLCATSRDRGLGTEAFFGQGTRLTVV.

This chain connects TRBV11-2 to TRBJ1-6; D perhaps matches TRBD1 (6 bases). CDR1 and CDR2 (germline): SGHAT, FQNNGV. This CDR3 is 16 amino acids long. V lost 1 base and J 9 bases, leaving 16 bases between the germline ends. CDR3 in DNA: TGTGCCAGCAGCTTAGGTCAATCGGGCAGGGGTTCACCCCTCCACTTT. Its protein is CASSLGQSGRGSPLHF.

The chain combines TRBV6-5 with TRBJ1-5; D is unresolved. CDR3 length: 15 residues. Germline loops: CDR1 MNHEY, CDR2 SVGAGI. Between the trimmed V and J ends, which lost 7 bases and 4 bases, there was a span of 17 bases. In DNA form, the CDR3 reads TGTGCCAGCACCTCGCGGAGGGTCCCAAATCAGCCCCAGCATTTT. It is translated as CASTSRRVPNQPQHF.

This chain's CDR3 is CASSLARGPNYGYTF. DNA of the CDR3: TGTGCCAGCAGCTTGGCCAGGGGACCTAACTATGGCTACACCTTC. The chain recombines TRBV5-5 with TRBJ1-2; D might be TRBD1 (6 bases). V was shortened by 0 bases and J by 0 bases, with 9 bases between the two germline ends. Germline V gene lookup returns CDR1 SGHKS and CDR2 YYEKEE (reference sequence). The CDR3 extends over 15 amino acids. The full variable domain, rest sourced from reference TRBV5-5 and TRBJ1-2, is DAGVTQSPTHLIKTRGQQVTLRCSPISGHKSVSWYQQVLGQGPQFIFQYYEKEERGRGNFPDRFSARQFPNYSSELNVNALLLGDSALYLCASSLARGPNYGYTFGSGTRLTVV.

The chain recombines TRBV25-1 with TRBJ1-4, with a weak D call TRBD1 (6 bases). Germline V gene data show CDR1 as MGHDK and CDR2 as SYGVNS. V dropped 2 bases and J dropped 3 bases, with 10 bases sitting between them. There are 15 residues in the CDR3. The CDR3 is CASSERDRSNEKLFF. In nucleotides, the CDR3 is TGTGCCAGCAGTGAAAGAGACAGGTCTAATGAAAAACTGTTTTTT. The full variable domain, in which reference TRBV25-1 and TRBJ1-4 provide the parts outside the CDR3, is EADIYQTPRYLVIGTGKKITLECSQTMGHDKMYWYQQDPGMELHLIHYSYGVNSTEKGDLSSESTVSRIRTEHFPLTLESARPSHTSQYLCASSERDRSNEKLFFGSGTQLSVL.

This clone was observed once. The chain couples TRBV30 to TRBJ1-4; D perhaps matches TRBD1 (6 bases). Germline CDR1 and CDR2: GTSNPN and SVGIG (reference sequence). The CDR3 runs to 15 residues. V lost 1 base and J lost 0, with 9 bases in between. CDR3 sequence: CAWSGQEATNEKLFF. CDR3 bases: TGTGCCTGGAGTGGACAGGAGGCAACTAATGAAAAACTGTTTTTT.

The rearrangement uses TRBV9 and TRBJ2-7; 7 bases match TRBD2. The CDR3 covers 16 residues. CDR1 and CDR2 from the germline V gene are SGDLS and YYNGEE. The trim removed 0 bases at V and 3 bases at J, leaving 9 bases unmatched. The CDR3 loop reads CASSVATGRGNYEQYF. The CDR3 DNA reads as TGTGCCAGCAGCGTAGCTACGGGGCGGGGGAACTACGAGCAGTACTTC. The whole variable domain, remainder taken from reference TRBV9 and TRBJ2-7, is DSGVTQTPKHLITATGQRVTLRCSPRSGDLSVYWYQQSLDQGLQFLIQYYNGEERAKGNILERFSAQQFPDLHSELNLSSLELGDSALYFCASSVATGRGNYEQYFGPGTRLTVT.

The chain employs TRBV9 and TRBJ2-1; 7 bases agree with TRBD2. The germline gives CDR1 SGDLS, CDR2 YYNGEE. J was trimmed by 2 bases and V by 4 bases; bases with no gene match: 6. The CDR3 runs to 15 residues. CDR3 coding DNA: TGTGCCAGCAGCCCCCGACTAGCCCCCTACAATGAGCAGTTCTTC. As protein: CASSPRLAPYNEQFF.